The 31 T cell receptor beta chains given below trace back to one sample, sequenced in a study of spatial heterogeneity in lung cancer. The time point is: sample taken at primary tumor resection. TCRdb passed the 5' RACE reads through MiXCR, listing each CDR3 protein once. The repertoire holds 7,500 to 8,000 distinct CDR3 sequences, 9% to 10% seen once, with around 24% in the top ten. The sample here was normal lung tissue next to the tumor, taken at surgery. Receptors originate from a male donor with early-stage non-small cell lung cancer.

This clonotype was recorded at least ten times. The CDR3 sequence: CASSLGGSTTDTQYF. The CDR3 nucleotides read TGTGCCAGCAGTTTAGGGGGGTCCACCACAGATACGCAGTATTTT. The chain combines TRBV6-6 with TRBJ2-3; D may be TRBD1 or TRBD2 (6 bases each). CDR1 and CDR2 (germline): MNHNY, SVGAGI (reference sequence). Trimming shortened V by 4 bases and J by 2 bases, and 13 bases separated the two germline ends. CDR3 length: 15 residues.

This clonotype occurred many times. The V call is TRBV12-3 or TRBV12-4, the J call TRBJ2-7, with D unclear. The V gene lost 4 bases and the J gene lost 3 bases, with 19 bases spanning the gap. The CDR3 extends over 16 amino acids. The CDR3 sequence: CASSSYRAAADYEQYF. CDR3 DNA sequence: TGTGCCAGCAGTTCCTACCGGGCGGCGGCGGACTACGAGCAGTACTTC.

This clonotype is labeled medium-sized. The rearrangement joins TRBV3-1 to TRBJ2-7; D unclear. There are 12 residues in the CDR3. V was cut by 2 bases and J by 6 bases, with 8 bases left in between. CDR1 is LGHDT and CDR2 is YNNKEL in the germline V gene (reference sequence). CDR3 nucleotide sequence: TGTGCCAGCAGCCAAATCAGTTCCGAGCAGTACTTC. Translating gives CASSQISSEQYF.

This clonotype is categorized as medium-sized. With a much larger clone just one base away, this may be a read error. The CDR3 DNA is TGTGCCAGCAGCTTAAGTACAGATACGCAGTATTTT. The encoded protein is CASSLSTDTQYF. The genes are TRBV7-2 and TRBJ2-3, with no clear D. The CDR3 runs to 12 residues. Germline CDR1 and CDR2: SGHTA and FQGNSA. V was cut by 2 bases and J by 3 bases, with 3 bases left in between.

This clonotype was counted ten times or more. The chain combines TRBV20-1 with TRBJ1-2, with TRBD1 matching 8 bases. V lost 6 bases, J lost 3 bases, and 9 bases stayed unmatched. The germline V gene has CDR1 DFQATT and CDR2 SNEGSKA (reference sequence). The CDR3 has 14 amino acids. The CDR3 region is CSAPQGAGDYGYTF. The CDR3 nucleotides are TGCAGTGCACCGCAGGGGGCAGGGGACTATGGCTACACCTTC.

Relative to its sample, this clonotype is medium-sized (0.01 to 0.1%). The chain joins TRBV11-2 to TRBJ2-2; D remains unclear. From germline, CDR1 is SGHAT and CDR2 FQNNGV. V lost 5 bases to trimming and J lost 3 bases, with 10 bases between them. The CDR3 loop spans 14 amino acids. In DNA form, the CDR3 reads TGTGCCAGCAGCCCGAGGCGTGACACCGGGGAGCTGTTTTTT. Its translation: CASSPRRDTGELFF.

This clonotype is classed as medium-sized. J is TRBJ2-5 and V is TRBV2, with D possibly being TRBD1 (6 bases). The V gene lost 5 bases and the J gene lost 1 base, with 17 bases spanning the gap. The germline V gene encodes CDR1 SNHLY and CDR2 FYNNEI. The CDR3 is made up of 16 amino acids. The CDR3 DNA reads TGTGCCAGCAGTTCGGGCGTGGGGGCCCCCCAAGAGACCCAGTACTTC. This gives the protein CASSSGVGAPQETQYF.

Ten or more counts support this clonotype. The rearrangement links TRBV11-2 to TRBJ2-3, with TRBD2 matching 8 bases. CDR1 is SGHAT and CDR2 is FQNNGV in the germline V gene. There are 16 residues in the CDR3. J gave up 4 bases and V 5 bases, and 11 bases lay outside the gene matches. The CDR3 coding sequence is TGTGCCAGCAGCGCAGGTCCAAGCGGGGGCGCAGATACGCAGTATTTT. Protein: CASSAGPSGGADTQYF.

In this sample, this clonotype turned up many times. The rearrangement links TRBV7-8 to TRBJ2-2, with 11 bases fitting TRBD1. This CDR3 spans 15 amino acids. The V gene's germline CDR1 is SGHVS and CDR2 FQNEAQ. V gave up 5 bases and J gave up 4 bases; unmatched junction bases: 3. In DNA, the CDR3 is TGTGCCAGCAGCCCCGGGACAGGGGGCACCGGGGAGCTGTTTTTT. This codes for CASSPGTGGTGELFF. Complete variable domain (other parts from reference TRBV7-8 and TRBJ2-2): GAGVSQSPRYKVAKRGQDVALRCDPISGHVSLFWYQQALGQGPEFLTYFQNEAQLDKSGLPSDRFFAERPEGSVSTLKIQRTQQEDSAVYLCASSPGTGGTGELFFGEGSRLTVL.

This clonotype has ten or more counts. The chain carries TRBV12-3 or TRBV12-4 and TRBJ2-7; 8 bases map to TRBD1. J lost 7 bases, V lost 6 bases, and 11 bases had no gene match. This CDR3 has 14 amino acids. In nucleotides, the CDR3 is TGTGCCAGCAGCCGCGGAACAGGGGGTGTGGAGCAGTACTTC. The encoded protein is CASSRGTGGVEQYF.

On this clonotype: A much bigger clone sits one base away, suggesting this may be a read error. The conserved phenylalanine or tryptophan is not found at the CDR3 terminus, so this likely reflects a read error. This sequence joins TRBV7-9 and TRBJ2-1; 9 nucleotides line up with TRBD2. With V trimmed by 2 bases and J by 6 bases, 5 bases remained unmatched. The CDR3 length is 15 residues. The germline V gene encodes CDR1 SEHNR and CDR2 FQNEAQ (reference sequence). The CDR3 DNA is TGTGCCAGCAGCTTAAAACTAGCGGGCCTCAATGAGCAGTTCTCC. It specifies CASSLKLAGLNEQFS.

This clonotype is labeled medium-sized. This chain joins TRBV5-6 and TRBJ1-3, with D unresolved. Germline values: CDR1 SGHDT, CDR2 YYEEEE. This CDR3 comprises 15 residues. The V end was cut by 5 bases, the J end by 0 bases, with 12 bases between. Here the CDR3 reads CASSASSSSGNTIYF. CDR3 nucleotides: TGTGCCAGCAGTGCCTCGAGCAGCTCTGGAAACACCATATATTTT.

Ten or more counts support this clonotype. The chain couples TRBV12-3 or TRBV12-4 to TRBJ2-3; D unclear. This CDR3 comprises 14 residues. Trimming cost V 3 bases and J 1 base, with 8 bases left between them. The CDR3 protein is CASSLLRGTDTQYF. The CDR3 DNA reads as TGTGCCAGCAGTTTGCTACGGGGCACAGATACGCAGTATTTT.

The sample holds many counts of this clonotype. The chain joins TRBV7-9 to TRBJ1-3; D is unresolved. Germline V lookup: CDR1 SEHNR, CDR2 FQNEAQ (reference sequence). The CDR3 runs to 15 residues. V was clipped by 3 bases and J by 0 bases, with 9 bases between them. The CDR3 loop is CASSFLWDSGNTIYF. In DNA form, the CDR3 reads TGTGCCAGCAGCTTTCTCTGGGACTCTGGAAACACCATATATTTT.

The table lists this clonotype with a few counts. The rearrangement uses TRBV10-3 and TRBJ1-2; 7 nucleotides align to TRBD1. The length of the CDR3 is 14 residues. Unmatched junction bases numbered 12, after V lost 6 bases and J lost 8 bases. CDR1 ENHRY and CDR2 SYGVKD come from the germline V gene. CDR3 residues: CAISGTGEGLGYTF. CDR3 DNA: TGTGCCATCAGCGGAACAGGGGAGGGGCTCGGCTACACCTTC.

This clonotype was counted ten times or more. The CDR3 sequence is CASSPTSSGTDTQYF. The CDR3 DNA reads as TGTGCCAGCAGCCCTACTAGCTCAGGCACAGATACGCAGTATTTT. The chain carries TRBV7-8 and TRBJ2-3, with D possibly TRBD2 on 6 matching bases. CDR1 SGHVS and CDR2 FQNEAQ come from the germline V gene. This CDR3 spans 15 amino acids. V was shortened by 5 bases and J by 1 base, with 13 bases between the two germline ends.

This clonotype showed up many times. V is TRBV20-1 and J is TRBJ2-7; D gene ambiguous. CDR1 is DFQATT and CDR2 is SNEGSKA in the germline V gene (reference sequence). V lost 0 bases, J lost 3 bases, and 6 bases lay in between. The CDR3 has 12 amino acids. The CDR3: CSARDPDYEQYF. The CDR3 DNA sequence: TGCAGTGCTAGAGACCCGGACTACGAGCAGTACTTC.

This clonotype came up a few times. The chain joins TRBV3-1 to TRBJ2-5; no clear D. Germline values: CDR1 LGHDT, CDR2 YNNKEL (reference sequence). The CDR3 sequence is 13 residues long. V was shortened by 4 bases and J by 3 bases, with 9 bases between the two germline ends. DNA for the CDR3: TGTGCCAGCAGCCTCCCCCCGGAAGAGACCCAGTACTTC. This gives the protein CASSLPPEETQYF.

This clonotype was picked up many times. The chain couples TRBV24-1 to TRBJ2-5; 8 bases align to TRBD2. The CDR3 covers 16 residues. V was clipped by 3 bases and J by 1 base; unmatched bases: 6. Germline V gene lookup returns CDR1 KGHDR and CDR2 SFDVKD. CDR3 nucleotides: TGTGCCACCAGTGATCCCTCGGGAGGGGCCCAAGAGACCCAGTACTTC. It is translated as CATSDPSGGAQETQYF.

This sequence joins TRBV5-6 and TRBJ2-1; 8 bases are a match to TRBD2. Germline V gives CDR1 SGHDT, CDR2 YYEEEE. The junction had 15 bases not matched to a gene; V was cut back by 6 bases and J by 7 bases. The CDR3 sequence is 16 residues long. The CDR3 reads CASNPVSGSSLNEQFF. The CDR3 DNA follows: TGTGCCAGCAACCCCGTGAGCGGGAGTTCTTTGAATGAGCAGTTCTTC.

This clonotype showed up many times. This chain links TRBV5-1 with TRBJ2-2; 13 bases are a match to TRBD2. V lost 0 bases, J lost 4 bases, and 3 bases stayed unmatched. Germline V gene data show CDR1 as SGHRS and CDR2 as YFSETQ. CDR3 length: 17 residues. The CDR3 DNA reads as TGCGCCAGCAGCTTGGGGGGACTAGCGGGACCCACCGGGGAGCTGTTTTTT. Its protein product is CASSLGGLAGPTGELFF.

This clonotype was found many times. The genes are TRBV6-5 and TRBJ2-3, with D unresolved. The CDR3 is made up of 16 amino acids. The V end lost 3 bases, the J end lost 1 base, and 14 bases lay between the germline ends. Germline V gene data show CDR1 as MNHEY and CDR2 as SVGAGI. The CDR3 spells CASSYSPPGGTDTQYF. CDR3 coding DNA: TGTGCCAGCAGTTATTCCCCGCCCGGCGGCACAGATACGCAGTATTTT.

This clonotype is medium-sized. The chain combines TRBV28 with TRBJ2-4, with TRBD2 matching over 10 bases. J was trimmed by 6 bases and V by 5 bases; bases with no gene match: 13. The CDR3 loop spans 17 amino acids. The V gene's germline CDR1 is MDHEN and CDR2 SYDVKM. CDR3: CASSRHASGSLPNIQYF. Written as DNA, the CDR3 is TGTGCCAGCAGTCGCCACGCTAGCGGGAGTTTACCAAACATTCAGTACTTC. Full variable domain (missing parts from reference TRBV28 and TRBJ2-4): DVKVTQSSRYLVKRTGEKVFLECVQDMDHENMFWYRQDPGLGLRLIYFSYDVKMKEKGDIPEGYSVSREKKERFSLILESASTNQTSMYLCASSRHASGSLPNIQYFGAGTRLSVL.

The V call is TRBV21-1, the J call TRBJ2-7; the table assigns TRBD2, which was not confirmed against the DNA. TRBV21-1 is a documented pseudogene. The CDR3 length is 12 residues. The CDR3 here is CASKFPRYEQYF. The CDR3 DNA follows: TGTGCCAGCAAGTTCCCGCGGTACGAGCAGTACTTC.

This clonotype was counted ten times or more. V is TRBV7-8 and J is TRBJ1-4; TRBD1 matches at 7 bases. V trimming: 0 bases; J trimming: 7 bases; junction bases outside the gene matches: 2. Germline V gene data show CDR1 as SGHVS and CDR2 as FQNEAQ. The CDR3 has 14 amino acids. CDR3 sequence reads: CASSLAEGAEKLFF. CDR3 nucleotide sequence: TGTGCCAGCAGCTTAGCGGAGGGGGCTGAAAAACTGTTTTTT.

The rearrangement joins TRBV5-1 to TRBJ2-7, with 11 bases aligning to TRBD2. Germline V CDR1 and CDR2: SGHRS, YFSETQ. After removal of 4 bases from V and 7 bases from J, the junction contained 10 bases not matched to a gene. The CDR3 length is 15 residues. The CDR3 spells CASSPRLAGPREQYF. The CDR3 region has the DNA TGCGCCAGCAGCCCTAGACTAGCGGGGCCTCGGGAGCAGTACTTC.

This clonotype was counted ten times or more. This chain links TRBV20-1 with TRBJ2-7, with TRBD1 matching over 8 bases. The V and J ends lost 5 bases and 5 bases, in that order; junction bases with no gene match: 8. Germline assignment: CDR1 DFQATT and CDR2 SNEGSKA (reference sequence). CDR3 size: 13 residues. The CDR3 reads CSAVPGGKDEQYF. The CDR3 DNA reads TGCAGTGCTGTACCAGGGGGCAAGGACGAGCAGTACTTC.

This clonotype was recorded many times. The J gene is TRBJ2-3, the V gene TRBV24-1; TRBD2 matches at 14 bases. V lost 5 bases and J lost 6; bases outside the gene matches: 6. CDR3 size: 16 residues. Germline CDR1 is KGHDR and CDR2 is SFDVKD. CDR3 loop: CATSARLAGGYDTQYF. The CDR3 DNA reads as TGTGCCACCAGTGCCCGACTAGCGGGAGGGTACGATACGCAGTATTTT.

The table lists this clonotype with many counts. This sequence joins TRBV5-1 and TRBJ2-5, with 9 bases lining up with TRBD1. This CDR3 comprises 14 residues. V shed 3 bases, J shed 5 bases, and the junction held 5 bases outside the gene matches. CDR1 is SGHRS, CDR2 YFSETQ, per germline. CDR3 DNA sequence: TGCGCCAGCAGCTCAGGACAGGGGACCGAGACCCAGTACTTC. It encodes CASSSGQGTETQYF. Filled out from reference TRBV5-1 and TRBJ2-5, the complete variable domain reads KAGVTQTPRYLIKTRGQQVTLSCSPISGHRSVSWYQQTPGQGLQFLFEYFSETQRNKGNFPGRFSGRQFSNSRSEMNVSTLELGDSALYLCASSSGQGTETQYFGPGTRLLVL.

V is TRBV19 and J is TRBJ2-1; D call uncertain. In germline, CDR1 is LNHDA, CDR2 SQIVND (reference sequence). This CDR3 is built from 14 residues. V shed 3 bases and J shed 0 bases, with 6 bases lying between them. DNA for the CDR3: TGTGCCAGTAGTATCGTCTACTCCTACAATGAGCAGTTCTTC. Translation gives CASSIVYSYNEQFF. Using reference TRBV19 and TRBJ2-1 for the parts outside the CDR3, the full variable domain is DGGITQSPKYLFRKEGQNVTLSCEQNLNHDAMYWYRQDPGQGLRLIYYSQIVNDFQKGDIAEGYSVSREKKESFPLTVTSAQKNPTAFYLCASSIVYSYNEQFFGPGTRLTVL.

This clonotype was picked up many times. The CDR3 DNA follows: TGTGCCAGCAGACCTGACAGGGATTCACCCCTCCACTTT. The encoded protein is CASRPDRDSPLHF. This rearrangement joins TRBV9 to TRBJ1-6, with TRBD1 matching 7 bases. Per germline, CDR1 SGDLS and CDR2 YYNGEE. Unmatched junction bases numbered 4, after V lost 5 bases and J lost 8 bases. CDR3 length: 13 amino acids.